The 26 T cell receptor beta chains below all came from one sample that was sequenced in a study of shared clonotypes between healthy human individuals. Profiled with immunoSEQ multiplex PCR; TCRdb holds only in-frame clones, not every one. The table has more than 2,000,000 clones, over 85% seen once; the top ten hold 0.39%. Specimen: naive CD4+ T cells from PBMCs. Specified subset: CD45RA+ positively selected. The source is a man younger than 30 in good health. Some clones in this sample may be carry-over from other donors' samples.

This clone was seen a handful of times. This rearrangement joins TRBV5-1 to TRBJ1-5, with TRBD1 as a possible D gene (5 bases). Germline values: CDR1 SGHRS, CDR2 YFSETQ. Trimming stripped 4 bases from V and 5 bases from J, with 13 bases between. This CDR3 is 14 amino acids long. The CDR3 DNA is TGCGCCAGCAGCCCAGGGACGGTTGATCAGCCCCAGCATTTT. Translation: CASSPGTVDQPQHF.

V is TRBV6-6 and J is TRBJ2-2; tentative D call: TRBD1 (6 bases). Trimming removed 6 bases at V and 7 bases at J, with 12 bases between. The CDR3 spans 13 residues. Germline V gene sequence: CDR1 MNHNY, CDR2 SVGAGI (reference sequence). The CDR3 region is CASRYGQIGELFF. The CDR3 coding sequence is TGTGCCAGCAGATATGGACAGATCGGGGAGCTGTTTTTT.

The chain is built from TRBV5-4 and TRBJ2-2; 13 positions agree with TRBD2. The CDR3 runs 17 residues. Per germline, CDR1 SGHNT and CDR2 YYREEE (reference sequence). The V gene end was trimmed by 4 bases and the J gene end by 1 base; junction bases not matched to a gene: 4. As DNA, the CDR3 is TGTGCCAGCAGCCCGGGGACTAGCGGGAAGAACACCGGGGAGCTGTTTTTT. Its protein is CASSPGTSGKNTGELFF.

The count of this clone is one. The V gene is TRBV19, the J gene TRBJ2-7; a weak D match, TRBD2 (5 bases). Germline V gene data show CDR1 as LNHDA and CDR2 as SQIVND (reference sequence). The CDR3 contains 14 residues. Between the trimmed V and J ends, which lost 1 base and 6 bases, there was a span of 13 bases. CDR3 loop: CASSIGTVASEQYF. CDR3 coding DNA: TGTGCCAGTAGTATAGGGACTGTGGCGTCCGAGCAGTACTTC.

J is TRBJ2-3 and V is TRBV10-3; 7 bases map to TRBD1. The germline V gene has CDR1 ENHRY and CDR2 SYGVKD. The length of the CDR3 is 16 residues. V lost 7 bases and J lost 0; bases outside the gene matches: 10. In nucleotides, the CDR3 is TGTGCCATCAACCCCGCCAACAGGGGAAGCACAGATACGCAGTATTTT. Protein product: CAINPANRGSTDTQYF.

Regarding this clone: The same CDR3 is also encoded by other DNA sequences in this sample. The V call is TRBV5-1, the J call TRBJ2-3; 14 bases are shared with TRBD2. CDR1 is SGHRS, CDR2 YFSETQ, per germline. With 4 bases clipped from V and 6 bases from J, the junction kept 7 bases outside the gene matches. The CDR3 runs 16 residues. The CDR3 region is CASSPGLAGGSDTQYF. CDR3 bases: TGCGCCAGCAGCCCTGGACTAGCGGGAGGATCGGATACGCAGTATTTT.

This chain connects TRBV5-8 to TRBJ1-5; 12 bases align to TRBD1. CDR3 size: 20 residues. The germline V gene has CDR1 SGHTS and CDR2 YDEGEE. Trimming cost V 3 bases and J 4 bases; bases outside gene matches: 17. The CDR3 loop reads CASSSAAGTGGNRGNQPQHF. In DNA, the CDR3 is TGTGCCAGCAGCTCCGCAGCCGGGACAGGGGGCAACAGGGGAAATCAGCCCCAGCATTTT.

This chain joins TRBV9 and TRBJ2-2; 16 bases fit TRBD2. Germline V gene data show CDR1 as SGDLS and CDR2 as YYNGEE. After removal of 3 bases from V and 5 bases from J, the junction contained 10 bases not matched to a gene. This CDR3 is built from 19 residues. Here the CDR3 reads CASSARGLAGGQGTGELFF. Here the CDR3 DNA reads TGTGCCAGCAGCGCGAGGGGACTAGCGGGAGGGCAAGGGACCGGGGAGCTGTTTTTT. Full variable domain (outside the CDR3, taken from reference TRBV9 and TRBJ2-2): DSGVTQTPKHLITATGQRVTLRCSPRSGDLSVYWYQQSLDQGLQFLIQYYNGEERAKGNILERFSAQQFPDLHSELNLSSLELGDSALYFCASSARGLAGGQGTGELFFGEGSRLTVL.

V is TRBV5-4 and J is TRBJ2-7, with 9 bases aligning to TRBD1. CDR1 is SGHNT and CDR2 is YYREEE in the germline V gene (reference sequence). This CDR3 contains 15 residues. Trimming cost V 2 bases and J 3 bases; bases outside gene matches: 6. The CDR3 DNA reads TGTGCCAGCAGCTTACCGACAGGGGGTCGCTACGAGCAGTACTTC. Residues: CASSLPTGGRYEQYF.

This chain links TRBV6-1 with TRBJ1-3, with D unclear. This CDR3 spans 14 amino acids. V lost 11 bases to trimming and J lost 2 bases, with 16 bases between them. Germline CDR1 is MNHNS and CDR2 is SASEGT. This CDR3 reads CALSRDEAGNTIYF. CDR3 bases: TGTGCCCTATCTCGTGATGAGGCTGGAAACACCATATATTTT.

The chain is built from TRBV5-4 and TRBJ1-3; D is undetermined. The V gene's germline CDR1 is SGHNT and CDR2 YYREEE (reference sequence). With 2 bases removed from V and 0 bases from J, the gap between germline ends came to 9 bases. This CDR3 is built from 15 residues. The CDR3 bases are TGTGCCAGCAGCTTTGTCGGAAACTCTGGAAACACCATATATTTT. Translating it yields CASSFVGNSGNTIYF. Full variable domain (outside the CDR3, taken from reference TRBV5-4 and TRBJ1-3): ETGVTQSPTHLIKTRGQQVTLRCSSQSGHNTVSWYQQALGQGPQFIFQYYREEENGRGNFPPRFSGLQFPNYSSELNVNALELDDSALYLCASSFVGNSGNTIYFGEGSWLTVV.

This clone was observed a handful of times. The chain carries TRBV6-6 and TRBJ1-1, with a weak D call TRBD1 (5 bases). The CDR3 length is 13 residues. CDR1 MNHNY and CDR2 SVGAGI come from the germline V gene (reference sequence). V lost 0 bases and J 6 bases, leaving 8 bases between the germline ends. The CDR3 region is CASSYSSGAEAFF. In DNA form, the CDR3 reads TGTGCCAGCAGTTACTCATCGGGGGCTGAAGCTTTCTTT.

The gene calls are TRBV6-5 and TRBJ1-2; the D gene is possibly TRBD1 (5 bases). This CDR3 has 13 amino acids. V was pared by 6 bases and J by 7 bases, with 15 bases between. Germline lookup yields CDR1 MNHEY and CDR2 SVGAGI. This chain's CDR3 is CASSLGTEAGYTF. CDR3 bases: TGTGCCAGCAGCCTCGGGACTGAGGCTGGCTACACCTTC.

V and J are TRBV18 and TRBJ2-7, with D perhaps TRBD1 (6 bases). This CDR3 has 13 amino acids. Germline values: CDR1 KGHSH, CDR2 LQKENI. Trimming removed 4 bases from V and 3 bases from J, with 10 bases in between. The CDR3 loop reads CASSLPDSYEQYF. Written as DNA, the CDR3 is TGTGCCAGCTCACTACCGGACAGCTACGAGCAGTACTTC.

Notes on this clone: One end of the junction is discordant with germline, which a read error may explain. The rearrangement links TRBV7-2 to TRBJ1-1; 7 bases align to TRBD1. This CDR3 comprises 13 residues. Germline V gives CDR1 SGHTA, CDR2 FQGNSA. The CDR3 nucleotides are TGTGTCAGCAGCTTAGCCGGCAGGGGGAAAGCTTTCTTT. The encoded protein is CVSSLAGRGKAFF. Looking up the rest from reference TRBV7-2 and TRBJ1-1 gives the full variable domain: GAGVSQSPSNKVTEKGKDVELRCDPISGHTALYWYRQSLGQGLEFLIYFQGNSAPDKSGLPSDRFSAERTGGSVSTLTIQRTQQEDSAVYLCVSSLAGRGKAFFGQGTRLTVV.

The genes are TRBV5-4 and TRBJ2-5; D is possibly TRBD2 (6 bases). This CDR3 is built from 14 residues. The ends were cut back, 6 bases at V and 2 bases at J, with 14 bases in the middle. Looked up from germline, CDR1 is SGHNT and CDR2 is YYREEE (reference sequence). CDR3: CASKRGNPQETQYF. Written as DNA, the CDR3 is TGTGCCAGCAAACGGGGGAACCCACAAGAGACCCAGTACTTC.

The rearrangement links TRBV28 to TRBJ1-1; no clear D. The germline CDR1 and CDR2 sequences are MDHEN and SYDVKM. Between the trimmed V and J ends, which lost 3 bases and 6 bases, there was a span of 8 bases. CDR3 size: 12 residues. CDR3 coding DNA: TGTGCCAGCAGTTTGTCGACGCCTGAAGCTTTCTTT. This translates into CASSLSTPEAFF.

This sequence joins TRBV28 and TRBJ1-1; maybe TRBD1 (5 bases). Trimming removed 3 bases at V and 5 bases at J, with 16 bases between. The CDR3 covers 15 residues. Per germline, CDR1 MDHEN and CDR2 SYDVKM. The CDR3 protein is CASSFGPGSGTEAFF. CDR3 in DNA: TGTGCCAGCAGTTTTGGCCCGGGATCAGGGACTGAAGCTTTCTTT.

This chain uses TRBV7-6 with TRBJ2-1, with TRBD2 matching 10 bases. Germline assignment: CDR1 SGHVS and CDR2 FNYEAQ. CDR3 length: 16 residues. The junction had 6 bases not matched to a gene; V was cut back by 4 bases and J by 3 bases. CDR3 nucleotides: TGTGCCAGCAGCTCACGCTCTAGCGGGAGCTACAATGAGCAGTTCTTC. Protein product: CASSSRSSGSYNEQFF.

This clone was counted a single time. The rearrangement joins TRBV19 to TRBJ2-3; D is unclear. The CDR3 sequence is 13 residues long. V lost 5 bases to trimming and J lost 3 bases, with 9 bases between them. Per the germline V gene, CDR1 is LNHDA and CDR2 is SQIVND (reference sequence). The CDR3 nucleotides read TGTGCCAGTAGTCCTGGAACAACAGATACGCAGTATTTT. Residues: CASSPGTTDTQYF.

The chain has TRBV5-1 and TRBJ2-3, with 8 nucleotides matching TRBD2. V was clipped by 0 bases and J by 5 bases; unmatched bases: 8. CDR1 SGHRS and CDR2 YFSETQ come from the germline V gene. This CDR3 has 16 amino acids. This chain's CDR3 is CASSLGSREAGDTQYF. CDR3 nucleotide sequence: TGCGCCAGCAGCTTGGGGTCGCGGGAGGCTGGAGATACGCAGTATTTT.

V and J are TRBV23-1 and TRBJ2-7, with 7 bases that match TRBD1. TRBV23-1 is sorted into the ORF group, with uncertain function. This CDR3 spans 15 amino acids. V lost 9 bases and J lost 2; bases outside the gene matches: 13. CDR3 in DNA: TGCGCCAGGAAACTTGAAGAGGGACAGACCTACGAGCAGTACTTC. It translates to CARKLEEGQTYEQYF.

This chain connects TRBV29-1 to TRBJ1-2; D uncertain. The CDR3 length is 13 residues. CDR1 SQVTM and CDR2 ANQGSEA come from the germline V gene. Trimming stripped 4 bases from V and 6 bases from J, with 15 bases between. Here the CDR3 reads CSVAIAGTDGYTF. In DNA, the CDR3 is TGCAGCGTTGCAATTGCAGGAACTGATGGCTACACCTTC.

V and J are TRBV30 and TRBJ2-3, with 10 nucleotides matching TRBD2. Germline values: CDR1 GTSNPN, CDR2 SVGIG (reference sequence). CDR3 length equals 14 residues. V trimming: 5 bases; J trimming: 8 bases; junction bases outside the gene matches: 10. Here the CDR3 reads CAWEKSGRAGTQYF. The CDR3 coding sequence is TGTGCCTGGGAAAAAAGCGGGAGGGCAGGTACGCAGTATTTT.

Only one count was recorded for this clone. The chain couples TRBV5-1 to TRBJ1-1; TRBD1 might be the D (5 bases). In germline, CDR1 is SGHRS, CDR2 YFSETQ. The CDR3 totals 14 residues. The V end lost 2 bases, the J end lost 1 base, and 9 bases lay between the germline ends. CDR3 DNA sequence: TGCGCCAGCAGCTTTACAGGAGAGAACACTGAAGCTTTCTTT. It translates to CASSFTGENTEAFF.

As for this clone: The junction differs from germline at one of its ends, possibly a read error. The V and J genes are TRBV28 and TRBJ2-5; 8 positions agree with TRBD2. Per germline, CDR1 MDHEN and CDR2 SYDVKM. The CDR3 is made up of 12 amino acids. CDR3 nucleotides: TGTGCCAGCAGTCCGGGACTAGATTTTGGAAACTTC. This codes for CASSPGLDFGNF.